The entry below gives a single T cell receptor beta chain sequence along with its context. The sample is drawn from a study of blood T cells in healthy people across ages. Healthy individuals of Caucasian origin from Russia, aged roughly 6 to 95, served as donors. The authors extracted at least 6 micrograms of total RNA per sample. The CDR3 covers 15 residues. The germline V gene has CDR1 SGHTA and CDR2 FQGNSA. Losses at the gene ends were 11 bases for V and 1 base for J; bases not matched to a gene: 12. Combining a sample-barcoded 5' primer with a J-beta primer mix, a second PCR ran for roughly 6 to 11 cycles. TCRdb reprocessed the 5' RACE reads via MiXCR and lists one record per CDR3 protein. Here the sample spans hundreds of thousands of distinct CDR3 sequences, 44% being singletons.

The source of this sequence is a man aged 60 to 75 in good health. The sequencing input was blood. The rearrangement links TRBV7-2 to TRBJ1-1, with 8 bases identical to TRBD1. CDR3 residues: CADSLLGTGNTEAFF. CDR3 nucleotides: TGTGCCGACAGCCTGCTTGGGACAGGGAACACTGAAGCTTTCTTT.